Sequencing of this T cell receptor (beta chain) was carried out in a study of T-cell reconstitution after alpha-beta-depleted transplantation in children. Many counts were recorded for this clonotype. The antigen remains undetermined. V dropped 2 bases and J dropped 5 bases, with 12 bases sitting between them. CDR3 size: 15 residues. Unique molecular identifiers were incorporated into the prepared TCRbeta library. MiXCR, applied by TCRdb to the PCR reads, yields one record per CDR3 protein. This table has around 960,000 distinct CDR3 sequences, roughly 29% appearing once. Findings and caveats of the study: There were some patients whose high TCRbeta diversity at day 60 came from surviving recipient T cells and thymic progenitors. One year after transplant, T-cell counts and diversity came mostly from newly produced T cells. By about two months after transplant, alpha-beta T cells reportedly arose from several hundred graft clones that had expanded.

Source: PBMCs, mostly from graft donor cells, taken 360 days after TCRalphabeta/CD19-depleted stem cell transplant. This receptor was identified in a boy under two years old who had a stem cell transplant for SCID, so the T cells may come from the graft donor. The chain carries TRBV12-3 or TRBV12-4 and TRBJ2-2; D might be TRBD2 (7 bases). Written as DNA, the CDR3 is TGTGCCAGCAGTTTACAACAGGGAGGGACCGGGGAGCTGTTTTTT. Translated: CASSLQQGGTGELFF.